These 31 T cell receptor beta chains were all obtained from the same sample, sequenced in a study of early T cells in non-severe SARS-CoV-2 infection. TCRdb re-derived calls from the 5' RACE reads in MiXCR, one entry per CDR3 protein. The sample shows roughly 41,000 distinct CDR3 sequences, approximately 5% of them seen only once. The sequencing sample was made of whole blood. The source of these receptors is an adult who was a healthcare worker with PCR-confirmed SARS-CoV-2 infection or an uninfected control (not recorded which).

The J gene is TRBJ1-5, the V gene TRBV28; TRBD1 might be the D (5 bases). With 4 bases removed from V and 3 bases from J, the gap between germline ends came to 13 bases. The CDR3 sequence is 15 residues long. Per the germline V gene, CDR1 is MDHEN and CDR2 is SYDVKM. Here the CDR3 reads CASSSPGTFNQPQHF. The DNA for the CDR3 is TGTGCCAGCAGTTCTCCCGGGACCTTCAATCAGCCCCAGCATTTT.

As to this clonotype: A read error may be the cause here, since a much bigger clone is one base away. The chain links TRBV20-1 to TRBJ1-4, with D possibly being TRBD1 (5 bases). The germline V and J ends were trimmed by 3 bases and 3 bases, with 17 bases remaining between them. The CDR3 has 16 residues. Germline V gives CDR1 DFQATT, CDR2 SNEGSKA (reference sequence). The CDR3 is CSASGARGQPNEKLFF. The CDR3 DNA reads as TGCAGTGCTAGTGGGGCGAGAGGGCAGCCTAATGAAAAACTGTTTTTT.

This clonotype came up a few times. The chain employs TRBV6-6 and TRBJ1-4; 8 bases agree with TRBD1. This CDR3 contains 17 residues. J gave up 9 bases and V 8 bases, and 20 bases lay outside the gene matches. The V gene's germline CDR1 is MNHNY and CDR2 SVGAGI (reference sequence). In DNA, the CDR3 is TGTGCCAGCCAAAGTTCCTTACAGGGGGGGCGGTATAAAAAACTGTTTTTT. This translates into CASQSSLQGGRYKKLFF.

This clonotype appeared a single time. This CDR3 reads CAISGGRDNTEAFF. The CDR3 bases are TGTGCCATCAGTGGTGGCAGGGACAACACTGAAGCTTTCTTT. This chain uses TRBV10-3 with TRBJ1-1; a possible D gene is TRBD1 (5 bases). The CDR3 is 14 residues long. Germline V gene sequence: CDR1 ENHRY, CDR2 SYGVKD. V was cut by 4 bases and J by 2 bases, with 11 bases left in between.

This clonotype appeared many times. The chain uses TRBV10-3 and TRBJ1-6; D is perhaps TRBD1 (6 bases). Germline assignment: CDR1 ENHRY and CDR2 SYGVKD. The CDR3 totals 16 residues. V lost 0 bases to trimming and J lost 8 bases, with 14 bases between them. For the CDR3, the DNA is TGTGCCATCAGTGAGTCCGCGGGGGCCGGAGATTCACCCCTCCACTTT. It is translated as CAISESAGAGDSPLHF.

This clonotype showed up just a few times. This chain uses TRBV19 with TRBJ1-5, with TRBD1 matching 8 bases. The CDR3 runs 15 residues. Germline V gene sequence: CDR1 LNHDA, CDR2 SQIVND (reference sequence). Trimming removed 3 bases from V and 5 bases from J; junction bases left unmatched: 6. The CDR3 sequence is CASSIIGTGDQPQHF. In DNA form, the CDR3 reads TGTGCCAGTAGTATCATAGGGACAGGCGATCAGCCCCAGCATTTT.

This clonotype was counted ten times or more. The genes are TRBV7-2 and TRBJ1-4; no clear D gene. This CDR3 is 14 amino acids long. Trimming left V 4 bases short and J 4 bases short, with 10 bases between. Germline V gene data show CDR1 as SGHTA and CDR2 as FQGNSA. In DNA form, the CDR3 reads TGTGCCAGCAGCTCTAGACGGGGTAATGAAAAACTGTTTTTT. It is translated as CASSSRRGNEKLFF.

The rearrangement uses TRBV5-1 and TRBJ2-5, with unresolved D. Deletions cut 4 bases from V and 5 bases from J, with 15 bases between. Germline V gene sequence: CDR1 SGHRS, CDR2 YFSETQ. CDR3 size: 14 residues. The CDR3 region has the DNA TGCGCCAGCAGCCTACGACTCTACGGTGAGACCCAGTACTTC. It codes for CASSLRLYGETQYF.

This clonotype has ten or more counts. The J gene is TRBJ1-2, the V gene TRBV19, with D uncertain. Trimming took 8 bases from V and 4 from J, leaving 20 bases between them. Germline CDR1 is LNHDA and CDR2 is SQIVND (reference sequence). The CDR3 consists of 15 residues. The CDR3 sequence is CASGLNGQDRYGYTF. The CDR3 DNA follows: TGTGCCAGTGGCCTGAACGGGCAGGACCGCTATGGCTACACCTTC.

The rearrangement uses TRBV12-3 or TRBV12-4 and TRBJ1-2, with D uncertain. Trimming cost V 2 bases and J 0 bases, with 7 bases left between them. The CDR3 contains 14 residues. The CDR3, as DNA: TGTGCCAGCAGTTTATTCCAGACTAACTATGGCTACACCTTC. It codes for CASSLFQTNYGYTF.

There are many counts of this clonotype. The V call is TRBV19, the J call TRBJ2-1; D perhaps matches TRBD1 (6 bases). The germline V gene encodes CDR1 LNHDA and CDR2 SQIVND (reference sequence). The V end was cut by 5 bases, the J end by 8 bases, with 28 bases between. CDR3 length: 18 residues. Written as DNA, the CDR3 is TGTGCCAGTAGTCCGAGGAGGTTCGGACAGTTGGCAGTGTATGAGCAGTTCTTC. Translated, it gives CASSPRRFGQLAVYEQFF.

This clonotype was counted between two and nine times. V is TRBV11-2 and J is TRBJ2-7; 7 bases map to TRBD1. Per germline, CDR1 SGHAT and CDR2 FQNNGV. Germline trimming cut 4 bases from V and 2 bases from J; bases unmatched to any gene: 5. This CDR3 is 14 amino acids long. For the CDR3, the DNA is TGTGCCAGCAGCTCCCGGGACAGTCCCTACGAGCAGTACTTC. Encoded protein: CASSSRDSPYEQYF.

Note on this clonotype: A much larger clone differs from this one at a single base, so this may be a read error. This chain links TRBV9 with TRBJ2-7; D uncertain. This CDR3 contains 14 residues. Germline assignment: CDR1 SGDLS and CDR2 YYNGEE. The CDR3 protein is CASSVDILSNEQYF. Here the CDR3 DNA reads TGTGCCAGCAGCGTAGACATACTCTCCAACGAGCAGTACTTC. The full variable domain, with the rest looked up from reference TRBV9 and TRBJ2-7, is DSGVTQTPKHLITATGQRVTLRCSPRSGDLSVYWYQQSLDQGLQFLIQYYNGEERAKGNILERFSAQQFPDLHSELNLSSLELGDSALYFCASSVDILSNEQYFGPGTRLTVT.

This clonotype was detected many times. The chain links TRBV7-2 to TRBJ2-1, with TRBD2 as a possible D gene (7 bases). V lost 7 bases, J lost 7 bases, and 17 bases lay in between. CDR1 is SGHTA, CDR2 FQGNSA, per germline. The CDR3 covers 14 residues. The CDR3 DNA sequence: TGTGCCAGCATCAATAGAGGGGGGGGAAATGAGCAGTTCTTC. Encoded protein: CASINRGGGNEQFF.

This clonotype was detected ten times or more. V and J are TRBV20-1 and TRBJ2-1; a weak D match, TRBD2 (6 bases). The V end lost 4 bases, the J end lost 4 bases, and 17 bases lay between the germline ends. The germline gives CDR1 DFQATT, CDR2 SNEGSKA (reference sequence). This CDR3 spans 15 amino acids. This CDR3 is CSANGLPGGYNEQFF. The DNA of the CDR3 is TGCAGTGCTAATGGACTACCTGGAGGTTACAATGAGCAGTTCTTC.

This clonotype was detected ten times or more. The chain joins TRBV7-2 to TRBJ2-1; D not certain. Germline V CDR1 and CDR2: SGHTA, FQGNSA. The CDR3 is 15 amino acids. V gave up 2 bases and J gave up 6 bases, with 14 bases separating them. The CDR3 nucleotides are TGTGCCAGCAGCTTATTTCTCCAACCGGCCAATGAGCAGTTCTTC. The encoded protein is CASSLFLQPANEQFF.

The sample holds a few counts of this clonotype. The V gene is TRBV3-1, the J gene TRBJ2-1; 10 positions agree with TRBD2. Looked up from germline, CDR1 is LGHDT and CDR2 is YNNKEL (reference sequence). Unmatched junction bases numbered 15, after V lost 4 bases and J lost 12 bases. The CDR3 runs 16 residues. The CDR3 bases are TGTGCCAGCAGCCCCAACAGCGTAGCGGGAGGCCGGAGGCAGTTCTTC. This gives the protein CASSPNSVAGGRRQFF.

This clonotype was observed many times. For the CDR3, the DNA is TGTGCCAGCAGCTCTCCCATAGCGGTGAAACAAGAGACCCAGTACTTC. Its protein is CASSSPIAVKQETQYF. The rearrangement joins TRBV7-2 to TRBJ2-5, with a possible D match to TRBD2 (6 bases). The germline V gene encodes CDR1 SGHTA and CDR2 FQGNSA. Trimming took 4 bases from V and 2 from J, leaving 17 bases between them. The CDR3 loop spans 16 amino acids.

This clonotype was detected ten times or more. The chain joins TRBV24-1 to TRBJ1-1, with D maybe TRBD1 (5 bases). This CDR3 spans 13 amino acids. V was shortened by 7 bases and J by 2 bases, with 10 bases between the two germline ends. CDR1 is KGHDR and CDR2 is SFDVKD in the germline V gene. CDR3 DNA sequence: TGTGCCACCAGCGGGACGGTCAACACTGAAGCTTTCTTT. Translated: CATSGTVNTEAFF.

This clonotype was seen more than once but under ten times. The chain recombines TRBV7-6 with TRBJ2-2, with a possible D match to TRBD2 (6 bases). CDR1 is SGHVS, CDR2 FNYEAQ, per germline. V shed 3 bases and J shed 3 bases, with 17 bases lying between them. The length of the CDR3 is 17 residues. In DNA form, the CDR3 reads TGTGCCAGCAGCTTCGGGAGCAGCCCCCTGGACACCGGGGAGCTGTTTTTT. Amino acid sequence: CASSFGSSPLDTGELFF.

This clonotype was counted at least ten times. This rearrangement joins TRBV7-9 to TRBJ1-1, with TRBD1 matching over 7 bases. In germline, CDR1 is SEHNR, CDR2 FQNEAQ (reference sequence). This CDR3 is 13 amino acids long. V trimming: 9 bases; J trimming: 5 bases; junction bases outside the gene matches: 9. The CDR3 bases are TGTGCCAGTCAAACAGGGGTAGGAACTGAAGCTTTCTTT. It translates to CASQTGVGTEAFF. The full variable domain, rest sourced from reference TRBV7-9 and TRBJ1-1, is DTGVSQNPRHKITKRGQNVTFRCDPISEHNRLYWYRQTLGQGPEFLTYFQNEAQLEKSRLLSDRFSAERPKGSFSTLEIQRTEQGDSAMYLCASQTGVGTEAFFGQGTRLTVV.

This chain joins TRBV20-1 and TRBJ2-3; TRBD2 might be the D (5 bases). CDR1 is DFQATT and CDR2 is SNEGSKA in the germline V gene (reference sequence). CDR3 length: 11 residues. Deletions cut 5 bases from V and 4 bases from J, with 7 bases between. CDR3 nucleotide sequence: TGCAGTGCTTTGCGGGCAGATACGCAGTATTTT. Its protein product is CSALRADTQYF.

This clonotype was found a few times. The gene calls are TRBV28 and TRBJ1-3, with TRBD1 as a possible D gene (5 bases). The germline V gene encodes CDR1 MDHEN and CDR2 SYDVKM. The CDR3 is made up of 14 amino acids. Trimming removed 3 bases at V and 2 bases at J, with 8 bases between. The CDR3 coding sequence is TGTGCCAGCAGTTTCGGGACGCCTGGAAACACCATATATTTT. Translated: CASSFGTPGNTIYF. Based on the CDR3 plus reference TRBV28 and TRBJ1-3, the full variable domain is DVKVTQSSRYLVKRTGEKVFLECVQDMDHENMFWYRQDPGLGLRLIYFSYDVKMKEKGDIPEGYSVSREKKERFSLILESASTNQTSMYLCASSFGTPGNTIYFGEGSWLTVV.

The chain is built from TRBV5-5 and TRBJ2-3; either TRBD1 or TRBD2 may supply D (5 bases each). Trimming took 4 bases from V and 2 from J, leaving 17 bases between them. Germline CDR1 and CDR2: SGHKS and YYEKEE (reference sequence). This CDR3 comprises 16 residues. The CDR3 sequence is CASSLVPGRITDTQYF. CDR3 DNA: TGTGCCAGCAGCCTTGTTCCGGGACGGATCACAGATACGCAGTATTTT.

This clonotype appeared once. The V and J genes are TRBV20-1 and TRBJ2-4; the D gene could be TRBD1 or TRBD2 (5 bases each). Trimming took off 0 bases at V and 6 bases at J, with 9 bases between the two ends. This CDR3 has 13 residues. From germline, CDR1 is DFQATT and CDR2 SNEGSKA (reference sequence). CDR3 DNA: TGCAGTGCTAGAGACAGGGACGGAAACATTCAGTACTTC. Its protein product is CSARDRDGNIQYF.

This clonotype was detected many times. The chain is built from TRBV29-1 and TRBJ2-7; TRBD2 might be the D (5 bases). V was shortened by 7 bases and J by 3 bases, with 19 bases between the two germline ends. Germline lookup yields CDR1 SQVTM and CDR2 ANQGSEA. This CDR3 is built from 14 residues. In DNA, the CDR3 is TGCAGCGCCGCTTCGGCCGGGAATAACTACGAGCAGTACTTC. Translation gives CSAASAGNNYEQYF.

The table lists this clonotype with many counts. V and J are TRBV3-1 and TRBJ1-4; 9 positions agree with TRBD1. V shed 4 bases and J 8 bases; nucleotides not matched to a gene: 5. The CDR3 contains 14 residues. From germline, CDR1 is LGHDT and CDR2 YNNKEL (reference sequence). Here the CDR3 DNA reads TGTGCCAGCAGCCTGACAGGGGGGGAGGAAAAACTGTTTTTT. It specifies CASSLTGGEEKLFF.

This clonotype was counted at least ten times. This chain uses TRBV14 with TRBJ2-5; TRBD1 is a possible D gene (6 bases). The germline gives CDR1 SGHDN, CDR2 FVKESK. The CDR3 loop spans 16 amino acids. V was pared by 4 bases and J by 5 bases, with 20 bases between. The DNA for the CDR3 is TGTGCCAGCAGCCCTTACCGACAGGAGCCGGAGGAGACCCAGTACTTC. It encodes CASSPYRQEPEETQYF.

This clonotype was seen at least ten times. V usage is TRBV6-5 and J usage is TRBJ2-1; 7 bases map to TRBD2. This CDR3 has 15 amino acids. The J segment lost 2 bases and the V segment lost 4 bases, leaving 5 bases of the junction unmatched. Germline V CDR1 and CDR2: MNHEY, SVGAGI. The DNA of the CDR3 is TGTGCCAGCAGTTGGGGAGGGCAGGCCTACAATGAGCAGTTCTTC. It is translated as CASSWGGQAYNEQFF.

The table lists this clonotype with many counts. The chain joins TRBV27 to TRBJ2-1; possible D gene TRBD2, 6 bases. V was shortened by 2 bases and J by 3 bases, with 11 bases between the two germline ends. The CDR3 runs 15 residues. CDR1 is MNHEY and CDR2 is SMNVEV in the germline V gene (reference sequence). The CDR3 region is CASSLAGLGYNEQFF. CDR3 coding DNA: TGTGCCAGCAGTTTAGCGGGATTGGGCTACAATGAGCAGTTCTTC.

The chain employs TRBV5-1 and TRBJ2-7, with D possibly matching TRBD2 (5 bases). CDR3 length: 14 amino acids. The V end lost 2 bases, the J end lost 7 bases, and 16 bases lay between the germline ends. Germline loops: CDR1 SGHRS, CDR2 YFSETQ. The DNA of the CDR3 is TGCGCCAGCAGCTTCTACGGCACGGGGTGGGAGCAGTACTTC. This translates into CASSFYGTGWEQYF.